These 12 T cell receptor beta chains came from one sample sequenced in a study of a mutant IDH1 vaccine in newly diagnosed glioma. What these receptors recognize is not known. The time point here: week 23, last vaccination. Vaccinated patients received 300 ug of mutant IDH1 20-mer peptide per dose, with topical imiquimod. Clones were sequenced by immunoSEQ multiplex PCR, and TCRdb holds only the in-frame ones, with some missing. The sample consists of around 78,000 clones, 85% of them appearing once. This specimen consisted of PBMCs, obtained from a glioma patient whose treatment included an IDH1 peptide vaccine. The receptors originated from a man aged 25 to 40 with glioma. Some clones in this sample may be carry-over from other donors' samples.

The chain couples TRBV10-2 to TRBJ1-3; no reliable D call. Germline CDR1 is WSHSY and CDR2 is SAAADI. V lost 3 bases to trimming and J lost 7 bases, with 10 bases between them. The CDR3 has 13 amino acids. The CDR3 region is CASSDYVFNTIYF. CDR3 nucleotides: TGCGCCAGCAGTGATTACGTTTTCAACACCATATATTTT.

The V gene is TRBV13, the J gene TRBJ2-3; D may be TRBD1 or TRBD2 (6 bases each). Germline V gene sequence: CDR1 PRHDT, CDR2 FYEKMQ (reference sequence). The length of the CDR3 is 15 residues. Trimming took 5 bases from V and 8 from J, leaving 20 bases between them. The CDR3 coding sequence is TGTGCCAGCAGCGCGGCCGGCAGGGGAGGAGTTACGCAGTATTTT. Its translation is CASSAAGRGGVTQYF.

The gene calls are TRBV7-9 and TRBJ2-2; no clear D. The CDR3 has 17 amino acids. Germline V gives CDR1 SEHNR, CDR2 FQNEAQ (reference sequence). V lost 5 bases and J 2 bases, leaving 18 bases between the germline ends. CDR3 residues: CASSQASGGSNTGELFF. In nucleotides, the CDR3 is TGTGCCAGCAGCCAAGCCTCGGGCGGTTCAAACACCGGGGAGCTGTTTTTT. The full variable domain, with the rest looked up from reference TRBV7-9 and TRBJ2-2, is DTGVSQNPRHKITKRGQNVTFRCDPISEHNRLYWYRQTLGQGPEFLTYFQNEAQLEKSRLLSDRFSAERPKGSFSTLEIQRTEQGDSAMYLCASSQASGGSNTGELFFGEGSRLTVL.

The sample holds one count of this clone. The chain combines TRBV9 with TRBJ1-2; 11 bases line up with TRBD1. The CDR3 loop spans 17 amino acids. Germline lookup yields CDR1 SGDLS and CDR2 YYNGEE. The junction had 9 bases not matched to a gene; V was cut back by 0 bases and J by 5 bases. This CDR3 reads CASSVEIGTGGIYGYTF. In nucleotides, the CDR3 is TGTGCCAGCAGCGTAGAGATAGGGACAGGGGGGATTTATGGCTACACCTTC. Supplemented by reference TRBV9 and TRBJ1-2, the full variable domain reads DSGVTQTPKHLITATGQRVTLRCSPRSGDLSVYWYQQSLDQGLQFLIQYYNGEERAKGNILERFSAQQFPDLHSELNLSSLELGDSALYFCASSVEIGTGGIYGYTFGSGTRLTVV.

As regards this clone: Other DNA sequences in this sample translate to the same CDR3. The chain is built from TRBV2 and TRBJ1-4; possible D gene TRBD1, 5 bases. V was cut by 8 bases and J by 8 bases, with 18 bases left in between. CDR1 SNHLY and CDR2 FYNNEI come from the germline V gene. This CDR3 comprises 14 residues. CDR3 in DNA: TGTGCCAGCGGTGGAGGACAAAAACGAGAAAAACTGTTTTTT. Residues: CASGGGQKREKLFF.

The rearrangement uses TRBV30 and TRBJ2-7, with TRBD2 identical over 12 bases. V trimming: 2 bases; J trimming: 0 bases; junction bases outside the gene matches: 8. Germline V gives CDR1 GTSNPN, CDR2 SVGIG (reference sequence). This CDR3 has 17 amino acids. The CDR3 reads CAWSPPPGLAGSYEQYF. The DNA of the CDR3 is TGTGCCTGGAGTCCTCCACCGGGACTAGCGGGCTCCTACGAGCAGTACTTC.

The chain recombines TRBV2 with TRBJ1-5; 10 bases agree with TRBD1. Unmatched junction bases numbered 3, after V lost 3 bases and J lost 1 base. Germline V CDR1 and CDR2: SNHLY, FYNNEI. CDR3 length: 16 amino acids. Here the CDR3 reads CASSDRTGGSNQPQHF. The CDR3 region has the DNA TGTGCCAGCAGTGACCGGACAGGGGGAAGCAATCAGCCCCAGCATTTT.

The CDR3 reads CASSLNLDQPQHF. Here the CDR3 DNA reads TGTGCCAGCAGCTTAAATTTGGATCAGCCCCAGCATTTT. The J gene is TRBJ1-5, the V gene TRBV13; no clear D gene. V shed 2 bases and J shed 5 bases, with 7 bases lying between them. Per germline, CDR1 PRHDT and CDR2 FYEKMQ (reference sequence). There are 13 residues in the CDR3.

This clone was picked up a small number of times. The CDR3 loop is CASSPSGGGNSPLHF. The CDR3 region has the DNA TGTGCCAGCAGTCCCAGTGGTGGGGGTAATTCACCCCTCCACTTT. The genes are TRBV2 and TRBJ1-6; D might be TRBD1 (5 bases). V was clipped by 5 bases and J by 6 bases, with 14 bases between them. CDR1 is SNHLY, CDR2 FYNNEI, per germline. The CDR3 is 15 amino acids.

The chain employs TRBV2 and TRBJ1-1, with D perhaps matching TRBD1 (5 bases). This CDR3 is 12 amino acids long. The V gene's germline CDR1 is SNHLY and CDR2 FYNNEI. V was pared by 11 bases and J by 4 bases, with 14 bases between. The CDR3 sequence: CASSGGGTEAFF. The CDR3 region has the DNA TGTGCCTCATCCGGGGGGGGCACTGAAGCTTTCTTT.

The V call is TRBV4-1, the J call TRBJ1-6, with a tentative D call TRBD1 (5 bases). The CDR3 is made up of 16 amino acids. V gave up 0 bases and J gave up 9 bases, with 15 bases separating them. The germline CDR1 and CDR2 sequences are MGHRA and YSYEKL. CDR3 in amino acids: CASSQDYRGGSSPLHF. CDR3 bases: TGCGCCAGCAGCCAAGATTATAGGGGAGGAAGTTCACCCCTCCACTTT.

The V call is TRBV2, the J call TRBJ2-1; 7 bases line up with TRBD1. Germline V gene sequence: CDR1 SNHLY, CDR2 FYNNEI. V shed 6 bases and J 6 bases; nucleotides not matched to a gene: 5. The CDR3 is 13 residues long. The CDR3 sequence is CASSLNRGNEQFF. CDR3 DNA: TGTGCCAGCAGCCTAAACAGGGGCAATGAGCAGTTCTTC.